This TCR beta chain was captured by sequencing in a study of CD8+ T cells in alopecia areata. Whole-study context: Female C3H/HeJ recipients aged roughly 6-11 weeks got skin from C3H/HeJ graft donors aged roughly 6-12 months that had spontaneous alopecia.

Study results and limitations: Clonality was higher in lesional than normal scalp, especially in alopecia totalis/universalis. The study found TCR sharing across patients less clear than in mice, possibly for HLA reasons.

Notes on this clone: Its antigen remains unknown. The DNA translation disagrees with the TCRdb protein at residue 11, so the protein in this description comes from the DNA. Gene names and germline refer to mouse. Sequencing ends 3 residues short of the CDR3 end; the germline J gene provides the rest.

The germline gives CDR1 NNHDY, CDR2 SYVADS. Trimming removed 5 bases from V and 5 bases from J, with 11 bases in between. This CDR3 spans 14 amino acids. Following RNA extraction, reverse transcription yielded cDNA that acted as the sequencing template. Using immunoSEQ multiplex PCR, the repertoire was profiled, and TCRdb retains in-frame clones only, with some absent. The sample has around 100,000 clones, none seen only once. Sequenced material: lesional skin. This sequence was found in a C3H/HeJ mouse with alopecia areata. The mouse line has the MHC haplotype H2-k. The chain is built from TRBV13-3 and TRBJ1-6, with D possibly being TRBD1 (6 bases). TRBJ1-6 is placed among ORFs of uncertain function. Here the CDR3 reads CASRGTINNSPLYF. The part of the CDR3 DNA that was read is TGTGCCAGCAGGGGGACAATAAATAATTCGCCC.